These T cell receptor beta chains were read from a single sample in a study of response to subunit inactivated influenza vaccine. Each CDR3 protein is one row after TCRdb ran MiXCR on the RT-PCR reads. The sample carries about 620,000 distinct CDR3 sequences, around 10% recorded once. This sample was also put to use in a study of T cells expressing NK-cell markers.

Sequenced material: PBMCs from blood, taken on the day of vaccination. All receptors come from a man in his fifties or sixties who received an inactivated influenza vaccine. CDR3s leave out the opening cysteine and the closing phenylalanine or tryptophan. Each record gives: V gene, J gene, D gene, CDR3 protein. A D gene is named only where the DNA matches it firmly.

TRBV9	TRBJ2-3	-	ASSVGHGTDTQY
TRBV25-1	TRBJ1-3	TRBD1	ASSGQGSSGNTIY
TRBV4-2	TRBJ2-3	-	ASSQSKGEDTQY
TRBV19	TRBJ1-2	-	ASSGVSVEGHYGYT
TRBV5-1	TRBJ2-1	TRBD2	ASSKLTSGAYNEQF
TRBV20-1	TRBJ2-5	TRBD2	SARGGRETQY
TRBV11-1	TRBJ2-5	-	ASSLLGPQETQY
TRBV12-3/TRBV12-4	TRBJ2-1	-	ASSLAGLGQF
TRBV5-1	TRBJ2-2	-	ASMSQGGSAGELF
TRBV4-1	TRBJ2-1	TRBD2	ASSQVLTSGNNEQF
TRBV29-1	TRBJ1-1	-	SYRDGGAISEAF
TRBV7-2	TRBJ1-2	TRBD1	ASSLGGTGGGYT
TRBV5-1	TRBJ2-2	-	ASRRPPNTGELF
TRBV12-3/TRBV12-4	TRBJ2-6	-	ASTFFGSGANVLT
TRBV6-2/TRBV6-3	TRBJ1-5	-	ASSPGLLSNQPQH
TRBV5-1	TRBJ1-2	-	ASSLTERGPYGYT
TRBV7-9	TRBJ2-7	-	ASSSDSVEQY
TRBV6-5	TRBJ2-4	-	ASSYRAGPLNIQY
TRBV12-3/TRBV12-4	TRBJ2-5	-	ASSLDGNQETQY
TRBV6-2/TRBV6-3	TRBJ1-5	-	ASSYSGGSNQPQH
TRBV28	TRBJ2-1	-	ASTPRGAGYNEQF
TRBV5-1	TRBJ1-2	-	ASSRAGTENGYT
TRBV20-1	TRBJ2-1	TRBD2	SASRLAENNEQF
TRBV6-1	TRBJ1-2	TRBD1	ASSARQGYGYT
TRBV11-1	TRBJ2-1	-	ASSLSDEYNEQF
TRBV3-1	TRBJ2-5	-	ASSRFETQY
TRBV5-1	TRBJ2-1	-	ASSFSPGRYNEQF